These 16 T cell receptor beta chains share one sample of origin, sequenced in a study of blood T cells in healthy people across ages. A J-beta primer mix and a sample-barcoded 5' primer were used in a second PCR of roughly 6 to 11 cycles. MiXCR was run by TCRdb on the 5' RACE reads, yielding one entry per CDR3 protein. Of 710,000 or so distinct CDR3 sequences in the sample, 32% are singletons; the top ten hold just over 15%. The sequenced sample was blood. The source is a woman older than 75 in good health.

This rearrangement joins TRBV27 to TRBJ2-1; the D gene is possibly TRBD2 (5 bases). The DNA matches TRBJ2-7 better at its end, which makes the J call doubtful. The length of the CDR3 is 15 residues. From germline, CDR1 is MNHEY and CDR2 SMNVEV (reference sequence). The DNA for the CDR3 is TGTGCCAGCAGTATGATTGGGAGATCCTACAATGAGCAGTACTTC. Its translation: CASSMIGRSYNEQYF.

There are many counts of this clonotype. V usage is TRBV6-1 and J usage is TRBJ1-5; D remains unclear. Germline assignment: CDR1 MNHNS and CDR2 SASEGT. Trimming left V 0 bases short and J 4 bases short, with 4 bases between. The CDR3 spans 13 residues. The CDR3 DNA sequence: TGTGCCAGCAGTGAAGCTTATAATCAGCCCCAGCATTTT. Translated, it gives CASSEAYNQPQHF.

Of note for this clonotype: This clone may be a read error of a much larger clone one base away. CDR3 sequence: CASSERGGCGYTF. Written as DNA, the CDR3 is TGTGCCAGCAGTGAACGAGGGGGCTGTGGCTACACCTTC. The chain combines TRBV6-1 with TRBJ1-2; 7 nucleotides match TRBD1. The CDR3 consists of 13 residues. The V and J ends lost 2 bases and 7 bases, in that order; junction bases with no gene match: 4. In germline, CDR1 is MNHNS, CDR2 SASEGT.

With regard to this clonotype: Being one base from a much bigger clone, this may be a read error. This chain links TRBV5-6 with TRBJ2-3; D possibly corresponds to TRBD1 (5 bases). Trimming removed 4 bases from V and 0 bases from J, with 15 bases in between. The CDR3 spans 16 residues. Germline CDR1 SGHDT, CDR2 YYEEEE. CDR3 sequence (DNA): TGTGCCAGCAGCAGTATAGGGGCCTCTAGCACAGATACGCAGTATTTT. Protein: CASSSIGASSTDTQYF.

The V gene is TRBV20-1, the J gene TRBJ1-1; no definite D call. The CDR3 runs 13 residues. The V and J ends lost 3 bases and 3 bases respectively, with 11 bases between them. CDR1 is DFQATT and CDR2 is SNEGSKA in the germline V gene (reference sequence). The CDR3 here is CSARAGSHTEAFF. The DNA for the CDR3 is TGCAGTGCTAGGGCCGGCAGCCACACTGAAGCTTTCTTT.

In nucleotides, the CDR3 is TGCAGCGTTGAAGAACACCCGAACACTGAAGCTTTCTTT. Its protein product is CSVEEHPNTEAFF. The chain combines TRBV29-1 with TRBJ1-1; D is unresolved. The CDR3 is 13 residues long. V was pared by 0 bases and J by 1 base, with 6 bases between. Germline CDR1 is SQVTM and CDR2 is ANQGSEA.

This clonotype was detected many times. The V gene is TRBV24-1, the J gene TRBJ2-5; the match to TRBD2 covers 12 bases. CDR3 length: 16 amino acids. CDR1 is KGHDR and CDR2 is SFDVKD in the germline V gene. V was clipped by 3 bases and J by 7 bases; unmatched bases: 8. The CDR3 reads CATSDPSGGAKGTQYF. The CDR3 DNA is TGTGCCACCAGTGATCCTAGCGGGGGGGCCAAAGGGACCCAGTACTTC.

This clonotype was picked up a small number of times. A much more abundant neighbour one base away suggests this may be a read error. CDR3 coding DNA: TGTGCCACCAGCAGACCGGAGGCCTCCTACAATGAGCAGTACTTC. Translating it yields CATSRPEASYNEQYF. The V gene is TRBV15, the J gene TRBJ2-1; possible D gene TRBD2, 5 bases. The J call may be wrong; the DNA end is better matched by TRBJ2-7. Looked up from germline, CDR1 is LNHNV and CDR2 is YYDKDF (reference sequence). The CDR3 extends over 15 amino acids.

There are many counts of this clonotype. The genes are TRBV6-1 and TRBJ2-7, with D possibly being TRBD2 (5 bases). Germline CDR1 MNHNS, CDR2 SASEGT. The V end was cut by 5 bases, the J end by 1 base, with 9 bases between. The CDR3 contains 13 residues. CDR3 amino acids: CASSNPGSYEQYF. The CDR3, as DNA: TGTGCCAGCAGTAACCCGGGATCCTACGAGCAGTACTTC.

This chain joins TRBV20-1 and TRBJ2-3, with 8 positions matching TRBD2. Germline V CDR1 and CDR2: DFQATT, SNEGSKA (reference sequence). The CDR3 covers 15 residues. Trimming at V came to 0 bases and at J to 0 bases, leaving 2 bases not matched to a gene. Here the CDR3 reads CSARDLAGSTDTQYF. The CDR3 DNA sequence: TGCAGTGCTAGAGATTTAGCGGGGAGCACAGATACGCAGTATTTT.

The chain uses TRBV3-1 and TRBJ1-5; TRBD1 matches 7 bases. Unmatched junction bases numbered 15, after V lost 3 bases and J lost 7 bases. Germline CDR1 reads LGHDT; CDR2 reads YNNKEL (reference sequence). The CDR3 is made up of 17 amino acids. CDR3 amino acids: CASSQDLDNRGGQPQHF. The CDR3 coding sequence is TGTGCCAGCAGCCAGGACCTAGATAACAGGGGTGGACAGCCCCAGCATTTT.

This clonotype was seen repeatedly, ten times or more. The chain recombines TRBV5-5 with TRBJ2-7; D may be TRBD1 (6 bases). The CDR3 is 14 amino acids. V was pared by 6 bases and J by 7 bases, with 20 bases between. Per the germline V gene, CDR1 is SGHKS and CDR2 is YYEKEE (reference sequence). CDR3 sequence reads: CASKIGAGAMEQYF. In DNA form, the CDR3 reads TGTGCCAGCAAAATCGGGGCAGGGGCTATGGAGCAGTACTTC.

This clonotype was seen repeatedly, ten times or more. The CDR3 DNA follows: TGTGCCACCGGGGGGGGACTAGCGGGGGAGACCCAGTACTTC. The encoded protein is CATGGGLAGETQYF. The chain carries TRBV6-1 and TRBJ2-5; 13 bases agree with TRBD2. The CDR3 consists of 14 residues. V gave up 10 bases and J gave up 5 bases; unmatched junction bases: 7. CDR1 MNHNS and CDR2 SASEGT come from the germline V gene.

This clonotype was counted a few times. The chain combines TRBV6-5 with TRBJ1-3; no clear D. The V end lost 0 bases, the J end lost 4 bases, and 10 bases lay between the germline ends. The germline CDR1 and CDR2 sequences are MNHEY and SVGAGI. CDR3 length equals 15 residues. The CDR3 loop is CASSYSRETGNTIYF. The CDR3, as DNA: TGTGCCAGCAGTTACTCGAGGGAGACCGGAAACACCATATATTTT.

This clonotype was counted a single time. The chain has TRBV19 and TRBJ2-1; 8 bases line up with TRBD2. CDR1 is LNHDA, CDR2 SQIVND, per germline (reference sequence). This CDR3 spans 12 amino acids. V trimming: 4 bases; J trimming: 14 bases; junction bases outside the gene matches: 7. The CDR3 region is CASSSTKAGEFF. As DNA, the CDR3 is TGTGCCAGTAGTAGTACTAAAGCGGGGGAGTTCTTC.

This clonotype has a count of ten or more. This chain connects TRBV28 to TRBJ2-7; 9 bases are shared with TRBD1. Germline V gene data show CDR1 as MDHEN and CDR2 as SYDVKM. This CDR3 has 16 amino acids. The trim removed 5 bases at V and 6 bases at J, leaving 14 bases unmatched. In nucleotides, the CDR3 is TGTGCCAGCAGTCCGAGCCGGGACAGGGTTTTCACCGAGCAGTACTTC. It is translated as CASSPSRDRVFTEQYF.